This T cell receptor (beta chain) was documented in a study of shared clonotypes between healthy human individuals. Study information: Every donor yielded three CD4 naive, three CD4 memory, two CD8 naive and one CD8 memory plate. Findings and limits, study-wide: With few donors, the genetic and exposure-history diversity represented was limited.

Germline V gene sequence: CDR1 SNHLY, CDR2 FYNNEI. Trimming took 3 bases from V and 7 from J, leaving 7 bases between them. This CDR3 is built from 11 residues. Participating donors were healthy, HIV-negative adults free of recent acute infections or vaccinations. In the case of this clone: The target antigen is unknown.

Each replicate PCR on the sorted subsets used 200 to 250 ng DNA (approximately 33,000 T cell genomes). The table came from immunoSEQ multiplex PCR; TCRdb's copy has only in-frame clones and leaves some out. The table includes 2 million or so clones, around 95% detected once. Sequenced material: naive CD4+ T cells sorted from blood. Subset in this sample: CD45RA+ positively selected. The chain links TRBV2 to TRBJ2-7, with a tentative D call TRBD2 (6 bases). The TCR comes from a young man in good health. Here the CDR3 DNA reads TGTGCCAGCAGTGATGGGAGGGAGCAGTACTTC. Translation: CASSDGREQYF.